What follows are 15 T cell receptor beta chains derived from one specimen sequenced in a study of T cells in women clearing cervical HPV infection. Profiling relied on immunoSEQ multiplex PCR, and the TCRdb table lists in-frame clones only, not all of them. This listing includes 30,000 or so clones. Source material: blood buffy coat. Receptor source: a woman between 18 and 69 years old with a cervical HPV16 infection that either progressed to CIN3+ or cleared (not recorded which).

In the case of this clone: The read halts 3 residues ahead of the CDR3 end, with the missing end drawn from the germline J gene. The chain recombines TRBV20-1 with TRBJ2-7, with TRBD2 matching 8 bases. Trimming removed 6 bases from V and 0 bases from J; junction bases left unmatched: 13. The germline CDR1 and CDR2 sequences are DFQATT and SNEGSKA (reference sequence). This CDR3 has 16 residues. CDR3 bases read: TGCAGTGCCCGGGGGGGGCGGGGGGTAAGCTCCTACGAG. This encodes CSARGGRGVSSYE. The CDR3, in full, reads CSARGGRGVSSYEQYF.

A word on this clone: The CDR3 end lies 3 residues beyond the end of the read and is filled in from the germline J gene. This chain uses TRBV7-6 with TRBJ2-1; possibly TRBD1 for D (5 bases). The CDR3 length is 12 residues. Trimming cost V 3 bases and J 5 bases, with 5 bases left between them. The germline gives CDR1 SGHVS, CDR2 FNYEAQ. CDR3 sequence: CASSLTDNEQFF. The sequenced part of the CDR3 DNA is TGTGCCAGCAGCTTGACAGACAATGAG.

Comments on this clone: The CDR3 end falls 3 residues outside the read, so it is completed with the germline J gene. V gene TRBV6-1 combines with J gene TRBJ1-5; tentative D call: TRBD1 (5 bases). Germline-derived CDR1 and CDR2 are MNHNS and SASEGT. The CDR3 has 19 amino acids. V lost 2 bases, J lost 0 bases, and 20 bases lay in between. The CDR3 DNA, read in part, is TGTGCCAGCAGTGAATCAGTACTGATAGGGGAATATAGCAATCAGCCC. It encodes CASSESVLIGEYSNQP. The whole CDR3 protein reads CASSESVLIGEYSNQPQHF.

A note on this clone: Read data end 3 residues before the CDR3 end; the end is taken from the germline J gene. The V call is TRBV20-1, the J call TRBJ2-1; D ambiguous. Germline loops: CDR1 DFQATT, CDR2 SNEGSKA (reference sequence). V lost 6 bases and J 7 bases, leaving 10 bases between the germline ends. This CDR3 has 11 amino acids. The part of the CDR3 DNA that was read is TGCAGTGCCCGAGGCCCAAATGAG. Encoded protein: CSARGPNE. The CDR3 as a whole reads CSARGPNEQFF.

Remarks on this clone: The CDR3 end is not reached by the read, which stops 3 residues before it; the germline J gene fills it in. V and J are TRBV7-2 and TRBJ2-1; D uncertain. The CDR3 length is 15 residues. Deletions cut 4 bases from V and 0 bases from J, with 10 bases between. Germline V lookup: CDR1 SGHTA, CDR2 FQGNSA. CDR3 bases read: TGTGCCAGCAGCTCATATGTGGCCTCCTACAATGAG. It is translated as CASSSYVASYNE. The CDR3 as a whole reads CASSSYVASYNEQFF.

Turning to this clone: The observed sequence ends 3 residues before the CDR3 terminus, with the missing tail filled in from the germline J gene. The chain has TRBV11-1 and TRBJ1-2; 7 bases fit TRBD1. Germline V lookup: CDR1 SGHAT, CDR2 FQDESV (reference sequence). V shed 5 bases, J shed 2 bases, and the junction held 8 bases outside the gene matches. The CDR3 consists of 15 residues. The covered CDR3 bases are TGTGCCAGCAGCCCCGGGACAGAGCCAAACTATGGC. Protein sequence: CASSPGTEPNYG. The whole CDR3 sequence reads CASSPGTEPNYGYTF. Complete variable domain (other parts from reference TRBV11-1 and TRBJ1-2): EAEVAQSPRYKITEKSQAVAFWCDPISGHATLYWYRQILGQGPELLVQFQDESVVDDSQLPKDRFSAERLKGVDSTLKIQPAELGDSAMYLCASSPGTEPNYGYTFGSGTRLTVV.

About this clone: The sequenced fragment ends 3 residues before the CDR3 boundary, so the rest is inferred from the germline J gene. The chain is built from TRBV18 and TRBJ2-1, with 16 bases matching TRBD2. Germline V gene lookup returns CDR1 KGHSH and CDR2 LQKENI. This CDR3 comprises 18 residues. J lost 4 bases, V lost 3 bases, and 6 bases had no gene match. CDR3 bases read: TGTGCCAGCTCACCGGGACTAGCGGGGGGGCCGAGTTACAATGAG. Translation: CASSPGLAGGPSYNE. In full, the CDR3 reads CASSPGLAGGPSYNEQFF.

Concerning this clone: The read ends 3 residues before the CDR3 terminus; that terminus is restored from the germline J gene. The rearrangement uses TRBV29-1 and TRBJ1-2, with TRBD1 as a possible D gene (6 bases). The CDR3 consists of 11 residues. CDR1 is SQVTM and CDR2 is ANQGSEA in the germline V gene. Incomplete CDR3 DNA: TGCAGCGTTGAGGGGGCGCAAGGC. This codes for CSVEGAQG. The entire CDR3 reads CSVEGAQGYTF.

On this clone: The read terminates 3 residues before the CDR3 end, so the remaining end is supplied by the germline J gene. The chain carries TRBV10-3 and TRBJ2-3; 7 nucleotides line up with TRBD1. The V gene's germline CDR1 is ENHRY and CDR2 SYGVKD. V was pared by 3 bases and J by 2 bases, with 2 bases of the junction left unmatched. The CDR3 extends over 14 amino acids. CDR3 protein: CAISEGTVTDTQYF. CDR3 DNA (partial): TGTGCCATCAGTGAAGGGACAGTCACAGATACG.

Points on this clone: The read ends 3 residues before the CDR3 terminus; that terminus is restored from the germline J gene. The chain joins TRBV7-4 to TRBJ1-1, with D possibly matching TRBD1 (5 bases). V dropped 3 bases and J dropped 7 bases, with 18 bases sitting between them. Per the germline V gene, CDR1 is SGHVT and CDR2 is SQSDAQ. This CDR3 is 15 amino acids long. The CDR3 protein is CASSLGDSHPFEAFF. The CDR3 DNA, read in part, is TGTGCCAGCAGCTTGGGCGACAGCCACCCCTTTGAA.

Concerning this clone itself: The CDR3 goes on 3 residues after the read ends, and that part is filled in from the germline J gene. The J gene is TRBJ1-1, the V gene TRBV29-1; perhaps TRBD1 as D (5 bases). Germline CDR1 is SQVTM and CDR2 is ANQGSEA. The CDR3 is 12 residues long. V lost 3 bases to trimming and J lost 1 base, with 6 bases between them. Incomplete CDR3 DNA: TGCAGCGTTGAGGGGCAGAACACTGAA. Its protein product is CSVEGQNTE. The full CDR3 reads CSVEGQNTEAFF.

The chain's CDR3 is CASGWGGHEQFF. The CDR3 bases that were read are TGTGCTAGTGGTTGGGGGGGCCATGAG. The rearrangement uses TRBV12-5 and TRBJ2-1, with TRBD2 as a possible D gene (7 bases). The CDR3 extends 3 residues past the end of the read, so its final part is completed from the germline J gene. The germline V and J ends were trimmed by 4 bases and 8 bases, with 9 bases remaining between them. This CDR3 is 12 amino acids long. The germline V gene has CDR1 LGHNT and CDR2 FRNRAP. Full variable domain (missing parts from reference TRBV12-5 and TRBJ2-1): DARVTQTPRHKVTEMGQEVTMRCQPILGHNTVFWYRQTMMQGLELLAYFRNRAPLDDSGMPKDRFSAEMPDATLATLKIQPSEPRDSAVYFCASGWGGHEQFFGPGTRLTVL.

As concerns this clone: With the read ending 3 residues before the CDR3 end, the germline J gene is used to fill in that end. The chain carries TRBV19 and TRBJ1-4, with D maybe TRBD1 (5 bases). The V and J ends lost 5 bases and 8 bases respectively, with 15 bases between them. Germline loops: CDR1 LNHDA, CDR2 SQIVND (reference sequence). This CDR3 is built from 14 residues. The CDR3 protein is CASSLGTAPEKLFF. The CDR3 DNA, read in part, is TGTGCCAGTAGTCTCGGGACTGCCCCCGAAAAA.

Points on this clone: Coverage ceases 3 residues before the CDR3 finishes, and the germline J gene fills in the end. The gene calls are TRBV7-3 and TRBJ2-3; the match to TRBD1 covers 9 bases. The CDR3 is 15 amino acids. The germline CDR1 and CDR2 sequences are SGHTA and FQGTGA. With 5 bases clipped from V and 4 bases from J, the junction kept 7 bases outside the gene matches. The CDR3 reads CASSPPGTGSDTQYF. Incomplete CDR3 DNA: TGTGCCAGCAGCCCGCCCGGGACAGGGTCAGATACG.

In the case of this clone: The CDR3 end lies 3 residues beyond the end of the read and is filled in from the germline J gene. Distinct nucleotide sequences in the sample also encode this CDR3. The chain carries TRBV20-1 and TRBJ2-5; D perhaps matches TRBD2 (7 bases). The CDR3 extends over 14 amino acids. Trimming cost V 0 bases and J 3 bases, with 11 bases left between them. In germline, CDR1 is DFQATT, CDR2 SNEGSKA (reference sequence). This CDR3 reads CSARDGGGEETQYF. Incomplete CDR3 DNA: TGCAGTGCTAGAGATGGAGGGGGGGAAGAGACC.